The 11 T cell receptor beta chains below all came from one sample that was sequenced in a study of CD8+ T cells in alopecia areata. Regarding treatment: oral pan-JAK inhibitor, 5-10 mg twice daily. cDNA reverse transcribed from extracted RNA served as the sequencing template. Clones were read by immunoSEQ multiplex PCR, and TCRdb kept only the in-frame ones, dropping some. This sample has around 180,000 clones, with around 60% found just once. Here the sequenced sample was CD4+ T cells sorted from blood, taken at roughly week 49, from a patient treated with tofacitinib. These receptors were obtained from a human donor with alopecia areata.

The chain links TRBV30 to TRBJ2-1, with D possibly matching TRBD1 (5 bases). Trimming pared 4 bases from V and 3 bases from J, leaving 13 bases between. The CDR3 has 14 amino acids. Germline assignment: CDR1 GTSNPN and CDR2 SVGIG (reference sequence). DNA for the CDR3: TGTGCCTGGACTCCCAGGGATCGCTACAATGAGCAGTTCTTC. This translates into CAWTPRDRYNEQFF.

This sequence joins TRBV2 and TRBJ2-5, with D possibly TRBD1 on 5 matching bases. CDR1 and CDR2 (germline): SNHLY, FYNNEI. The CDR3 length is 13 residues. Trimming took off 10 bases at V and 4 bases at J, with 16 bases between the two ends. The CDR3 bases are TGTGCCACCTCGACCCAGGGTACAGAGACCCAGTACTTC. Its protein is CATSTQGTETQYF.

DNA for the CDR3: TGTGCCAGCAGCTTATCACCACAGAATAATTCACCCCTCCACTTT. Translating gives CASSLSPQNNSPLHF. The chain recombines TRBV7-9 with TRBJ1-6; D gene ambiguous. This CDR3 has 15 residues. Germline CDR1 reads SEHNR; CDR2 reads FQNEAQ (reference sequence). Trimming pared 2 bases from V and 5 bases from J, leaving 10 bases between.

V and J are TRBV5-1 and TRBJ1-1; D not resolved. CDR1 is SGHRS, CDR2 YFSETQ, per germline. The CDR3 runs 13 residues. Deletions cut 0 bases from V and 4 bases from J, with 7 bases between. CDR3 residues: CASSLDSLTEAFF. CDR3 nucleotide sequence: TGCGCCAGCAGCTTGGACAGCCTCACTGAAGCTTTCTTT.

This clone has just a few counts. The gene calls are TRBV13 and TRBJ2-3; perhaps TRBD2 as D (6 bases). CDR3 length equals 13 residues. Germline values: CDR1 PRHDT, CDR2 FYEKMQ (reference sequence). Trimming stripped 2 bases from V and 6 bases from J, with 9 bases between. CDR3 in DNA: TGTGCCAGCAGCTTACGGGGGTTGGATACGCAGTATTTT. Its translation: CASSLRGLDTQYF.

The chain links TRBV29-1 to TRBJ1-2; no definite D call. This CDR3 has 13 residues. Trimming removed 5 bases from V and 5 bases from J, with 15 bases in between. Germline V lookup: CDR1 SQVTM, CDR2 ANQGSEA. CDR3 amino acids: CSVTTSRGYGYTF. CDR3 DNA: TGCAGCGTTACGACTAGTAGAGGATATGGCTACACCTTC. Full variable domain (outside the CDR3, taken from reference TRBV29-1 and TRBJ1-2): SAVISQKPSRDICQRGTSLTIQCQVDSQVTMMFWYRQQPGQSLTLIATANQGSEATYESGFVIDKFPISRPNLTFSTLTVSNMSPEDSSIYLCSVTTSRGYGYTFGSGTRLTVV.

The V gene is TRBV20-1, the J gene TRBJ2-7; 8 bases align to TRBD1. The germline V gene encodes CDR1 DFQATT and CDR2 SNEGSKA (reference sequence). V trimming: 6 bases; J trimming: 5 bases; junction bases outside the gene matches: 3. The CDR3 spans 11 residues. DNA of the CDR3: TGCAGTGCCAGACAGGGGAACGAGCAGTACTTC. The encoded protein is CSARQGNEQYF.

Here the CDR3 reads CASLDNLEAFF. DNA of the CDR3: TGTGCCTCCCTGGACAACCTAGAAGCTTTCTTT. V gene TRBV30 combines with J gene TRBJ1-1; weak D call: TRBD1 (5 bases). Trimming stripped 7 bases from V and 8 bases from J, with 14 bases between. The CDR3 covers 11 residues. In germline, CDR1 is GTSNPN, CDR2 SVGIG (reference sequence).

Turning to this clone: Other DNA sequences from this sample encode an identical CDR3 as well. This CDR3 is CASSLRRGETQYF. The CDR3 nucleotides read TGTGCCAGCAGCTTACGAAGGGGCGAGACCCAGTACTTC. This chain links TRBV7-2 with TRBJ2-5, with D possibly matching TRBD1 (5 bases). Germline lookup yields CDR1 SGHTA and CDR2 FQGNSA. This CDR3 comprises 13 residues. The V gene lost 2 bases and the J gene lost 5 bases, with 9 bases spanning the gap. The variable domain in full, completed from reference TRBV7-2 and TRBJ2-5, reads GAGVSQSPSNKVTEKGKDVELRCDPISGHTALYWYRQSLGQGLEFLIYFQGNSAPDKSGLPSDRFSAERTGGSVSTLTIQRTQQEDSAVYLCASSLRRGETQYFGPGTRLLVL.

CDR3: CASSGSGAIRQQFF. Here the CDR3 DNA reads TGTGCCAGCAGCGGCAGCGGAGCCATCAGACAGCAGTTCTTC. This chain uses TRBV11-2 with TRBJ2-1, with D possibly matching TRBD2 (5 bases). V was trimmed by 5 bases and J by 11 bases, leaving 19 bases between them. There are 14 residues in the CDR3. Germline V CDR1 and CDR2: SGHAT, FQNNGV. The variable domain in full, with the rest retrieved from reference TRBV11-2 and TRBJ2-1, is EAGVAQSPRYKIIEKRQSVAFWCNPISGHATLYWYQQILGQGPKLLIQFQNNGVVDDSQLPKDRFSAERLKGVDSTLKIQPAKLEDSAVYLCASSGSGAIRQQFFGPGTRLTVL.

The gene calls are TRBV2 and TRBJ1-1, with D hard to call. This CDR3 is 14 amino acids long. Germline CDR1 SNHLY, CDR2 FYNNEI. V lost 1 base and J lost 2, with 8 bases in between. CDR3 DNA sequence: TGTGCCAGCAGTGAAGGGGTGATTAACACTGAAGCTTTCTTT. It translates to CASSEGVINTEAFF.